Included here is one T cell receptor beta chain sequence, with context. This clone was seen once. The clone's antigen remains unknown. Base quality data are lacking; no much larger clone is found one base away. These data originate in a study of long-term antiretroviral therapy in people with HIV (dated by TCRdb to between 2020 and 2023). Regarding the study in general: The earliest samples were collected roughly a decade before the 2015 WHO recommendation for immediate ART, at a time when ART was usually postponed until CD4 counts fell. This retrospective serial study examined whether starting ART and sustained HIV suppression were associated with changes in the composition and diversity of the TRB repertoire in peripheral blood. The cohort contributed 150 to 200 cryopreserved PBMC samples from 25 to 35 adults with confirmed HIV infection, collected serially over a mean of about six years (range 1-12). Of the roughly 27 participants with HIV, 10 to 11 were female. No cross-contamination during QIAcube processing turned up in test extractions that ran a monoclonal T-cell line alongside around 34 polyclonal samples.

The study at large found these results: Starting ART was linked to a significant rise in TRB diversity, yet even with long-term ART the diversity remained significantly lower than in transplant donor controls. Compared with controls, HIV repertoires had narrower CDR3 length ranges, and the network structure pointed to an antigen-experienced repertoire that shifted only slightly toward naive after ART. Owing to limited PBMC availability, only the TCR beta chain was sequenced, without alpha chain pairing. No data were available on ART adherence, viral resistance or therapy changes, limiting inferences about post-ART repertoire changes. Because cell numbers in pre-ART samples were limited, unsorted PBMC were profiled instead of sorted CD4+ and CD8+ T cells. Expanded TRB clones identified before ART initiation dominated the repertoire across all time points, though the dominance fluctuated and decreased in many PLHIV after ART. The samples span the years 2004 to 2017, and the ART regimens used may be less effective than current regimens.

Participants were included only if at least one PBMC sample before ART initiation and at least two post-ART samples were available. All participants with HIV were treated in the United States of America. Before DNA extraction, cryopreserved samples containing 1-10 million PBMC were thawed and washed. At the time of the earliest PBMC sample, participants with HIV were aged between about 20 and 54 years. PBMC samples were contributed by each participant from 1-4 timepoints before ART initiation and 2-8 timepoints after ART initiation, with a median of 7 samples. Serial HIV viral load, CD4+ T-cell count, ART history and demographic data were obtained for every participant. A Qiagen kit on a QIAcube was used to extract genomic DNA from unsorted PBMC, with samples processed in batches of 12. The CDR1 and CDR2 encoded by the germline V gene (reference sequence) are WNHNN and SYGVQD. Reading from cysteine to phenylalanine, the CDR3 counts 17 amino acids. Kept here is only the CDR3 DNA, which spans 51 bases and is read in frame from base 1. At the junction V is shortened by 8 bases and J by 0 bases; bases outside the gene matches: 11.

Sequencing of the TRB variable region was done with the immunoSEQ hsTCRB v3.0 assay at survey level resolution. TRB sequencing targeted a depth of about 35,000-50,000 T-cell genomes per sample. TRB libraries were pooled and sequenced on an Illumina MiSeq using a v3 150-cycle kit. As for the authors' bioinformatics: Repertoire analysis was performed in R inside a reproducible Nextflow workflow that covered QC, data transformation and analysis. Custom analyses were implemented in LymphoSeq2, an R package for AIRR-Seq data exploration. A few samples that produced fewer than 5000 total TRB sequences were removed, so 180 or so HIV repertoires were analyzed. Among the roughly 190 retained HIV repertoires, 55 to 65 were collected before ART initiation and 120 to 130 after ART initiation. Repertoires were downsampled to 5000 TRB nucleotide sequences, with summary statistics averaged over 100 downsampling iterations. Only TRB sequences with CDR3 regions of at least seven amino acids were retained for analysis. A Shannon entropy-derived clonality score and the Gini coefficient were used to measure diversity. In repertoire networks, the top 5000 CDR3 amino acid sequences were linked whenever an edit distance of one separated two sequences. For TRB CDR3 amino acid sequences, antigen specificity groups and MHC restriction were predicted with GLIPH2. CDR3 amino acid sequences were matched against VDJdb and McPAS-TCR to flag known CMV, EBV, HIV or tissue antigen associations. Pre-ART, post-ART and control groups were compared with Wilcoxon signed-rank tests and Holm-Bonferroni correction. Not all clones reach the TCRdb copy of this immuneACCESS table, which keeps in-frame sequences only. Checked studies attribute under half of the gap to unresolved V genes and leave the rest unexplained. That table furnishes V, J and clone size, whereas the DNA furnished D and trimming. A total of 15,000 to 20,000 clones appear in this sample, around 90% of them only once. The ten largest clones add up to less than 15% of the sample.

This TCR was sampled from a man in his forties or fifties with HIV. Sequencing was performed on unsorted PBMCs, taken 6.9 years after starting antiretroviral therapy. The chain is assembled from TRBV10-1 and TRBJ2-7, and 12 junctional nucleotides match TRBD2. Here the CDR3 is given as CASAGLAGPPSSYEQYF. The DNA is TGCGCCAGCGCGGGACTAGCGGGCCCACCTTCCTCCTACGAGCAGTACTTC.